This passage covers 16 T cell receptor beta chains from one sample sequenced in a study of shared clonotypes between healthy human individuals. Using immunoSEQ multiplex PCR, the repertoire was profiled, and TCRdb retains in-frame clones only, with some absent. The sample has about 2.4 million clones, roughly 93% seen once. The source material was naive CD4+ T cells from PBMCs. This sample's subset: CD45RA+ positively selected. Receptors originate from a man between 18 and 35 years old in good health. Some clones in this sample may be carry-over from other donors' samples.

As regards this clone: This sample includes further DNA sequences coding for the same CDR3. J is TRBJ1-3 and V is TRBV7-9, with TRBD1 matching 8 bases. J gave up 4 bases and V 7 bases, and 6 bases lay outside the gene matches. The CDR3 spans 14 residues. Germline V CDR1 and CDR2: SEHNR, FQNEAQ (reference sequence). CDR3 bases: TGTGCCAGCACCCGACAGGGGTCAGGAAACACCATATATTTT. Its translation: CASTRQGSGNTIYF.

As regards this clone: Other nucleotide sequences in the sample specify the same CDR3. The rearrangement uses TRBV15 and TRBJ1-1; 7 bases align to TRBD1. From germline, CDR1 is LNHNV and CDR2 YYDKDF (reference sequence). The CDR3 extends over 13 amino acids. The V segment lost 6 bases and the J segment 4 bases; nucleotides outside the gene matches: 5. Written as DNA, the CDR3 is TGTGCCACCAGAAAACAGGGGTCCACTGAAGCTTTCTTT. As protein: CATRKQGSTEAFF.

CDR3 DNA: TGTGCCAGTAGAGAAGATGCCTACAATGAGCAGTTCTTC. Protein product: CASREDAYNEQFF. This rearrangement joins TRBV19 to TRBJ2-1; D is unclear. The CDR3 has 13 residues. V lost 6 bases and J lost 2, with 8 bases in between. Germline-derived CDR1 and CDR2 are LNHDA and SQIVND (reference sequence).

This chain uses TRBV5-1 with TRBJ2-2, with D perhaps matching TRBD2 (5 bases). Trimming stripped 4 bases from V and 2 bases from J, with 9 bases between. Germline V CDR1 and CDR2: SGHRS, YFSETQ. This CDR3 is built from 14 residues. CDR3 amino acids: CASSPAGNTGELFF. Written as DNA, the CDR3 is TGCGCCAGCAGCCCCGCGGGCAACACCGGGGAGCTGTTTTTT.

The CDR3 DNA follows: TGTGCCAGCAGTTACTCAGGTAAAGCTTTCTTT. It yields the protein CASSYSGKAFF. The chain links TRBV6-5 to TRBJ1-1, with unresolved D. Trimming cost V 0 bases and J 9 bases, with 5 bases left between them. The CDR3 is 11 residues long. CDR1 is MNHEY and CDR2 is SVGAGI in the germline V gene.

The rearrangement uses TRBV19 and TRBJ2-5, with no clear D. This CDR3 comprises 11 residues. Germline V CDR1 and CDR2: LNHDA, SQIVND (reference sequence). The V and J ends lost 4 bases and 4 bases respectively, with 4 bases between them. The CDR3 is CASSKRETQYF. The DNA for the CDR3 is TGTGCCAGTAGTAAGAGAGAGACCCAGTACTTC.

The chain is built from TRBV28 and TRBJ2-3; the D gene is possibly TRBD1 (6 bases). The CDR3 has 17 amino acids. Germline lookup yields CDR1 MDHEN and CDR2 SYDVKM. V was cut by 8 bases and J by 0 bases, with 21 bases left in between. CDR3 protein: CASSPGGTPRSTDTQYF. CDR3 nucleotides: TGTGCCAGCTCCCCAGGTGGGACACCACGAAGCACAGATACGCAGTATTTT.

In the case of this clone: This sample also contains other DNA sequences that code for the same CDR3. The V gene is TRBV2, the J gene TRBJ1-5; D uncertain. V lost 7 bases and J lost 2, with 6 bases in between. This CDR3 region has 12 residues. CDR1 SNHLY and CDR2 FYNNEI come from the germline V gene. The DNA for the CDR3 is TGTGCCAGCATGGGAGGCAATCAGCCCCAGCATTTT. Translated, it gives CASMGGNQPQHF.

V gene TRBV7-2 combines with J gene TRBJ2-3, with 11 bases identical to TRBD1. Per germline, CDR1 SGHTA and CDR2 FQGNSA. This CDR3 comprises 15 residues. The ends lost 1 base at V and 7 bases at J; junction bases unmatched: 4. The CDR3 protein is CASSLDGTGGYTQYF. The CDR3 bases are TGTGCCAGCAGCTTAGATGGGACAGGGGGATATACGCAGTATTTT. The complete variable domain, with remaining parts taken from reference TRBV7-2 and TRBJ2-3, reads GAGVSQSPSNKVTEKGKDVELRCDPISGHTALYWYRQSLGQGLEFLIYFQGNSAPDKSGLPSDRFSAERTGGSVSTLTIQRTQQEDSAVYLCASSLDGTGGYTQYFGPGTRLTVL.

This clone appeared a single time. V is TRBV6-1 and J is TRBJ2-7, with 7 bases aligning to TRBD1. The CDR3 extends over 15 amino acids. The germline CDR1 and CDR2 sequences are MNHNS and SASEGT. The J segment lost 2 bases and the V segment lost 3 bases, leaving 7 bases of the junction unmatched. CDR3 amino acids: CASSERTGSTYEQYF. Here the CDR3 DNA reads TGTGCCAGCAGTGAGCGGACAGGTAGTACCTACGAGCAGTACTTC.

J is TRBJ2-7 and V is TRBV15; D gene ambiguous. Germline assignment: CDR1 LNHNV and CDR2 YYDKDF (reference sequence). Trimming pared 0 bases from V and 2 bases from J, leaving 11 bases between. This CDR3 has 15 amino acids. The CDR3 nucleotides are TGTGCCACCAGCAGAGATCTGCGTTCTACCTACGAGCAGTACTTC. It yields the protein CATSRDLRSTYEQYF.

Remarks on this clone: Other DNA sequences within the sample encode an identical CDR3. V gene TRBV5-1 combines with J gene TRBJ2-7, with 9 nucleotides matching TRBD1. Per the germline V gene, CDR1 is SGHRS and CDR2 is YFSETQ. V lost 3 bases, J lost 2 bases, and 3 bases stayed unmatched. The CDR3 extends over 14 amino acids. CDR3 nucleotide sequence: TGCGCCAGCAGCTCGGGACAGGGACCCTACGAGCAGTACTTC. Amino acids: CASSSGQGPYEQYF.

Turning to this clone: Other DNA sequences in this sample translate to the same CDR3. The rearrangement uses TRBV4-3 and TRBJ2-3, with 8 bases that match TRBD2. This CDR3 contains 16 residues. The J segment lost 1 base and the V segment lost 0 bases, leaving 3 bases of the junction unmatched. Germline V gene sequence: CDR1 LGHNA, CDR2 YSLEER. CDR3 amino acids: CASSQDRAGGTDTQYF. The CDR3 DNA is TGCGCCAGCAGCCAAGACCGAGCGGGGGGCACAGATACGCAGTATTTT.

V usage is TRBV10-1 and J usage is TRBJ2-2; 8 positions match TRBD2. The V gene end was trimmed by 3 bases and the J gene end by 2 bases; junction bases not matched to a gene: 5. The CDR3 extends over 16 amino acids. Per germline, CDR1 WNHNN and CDR2 SYGVQD (reference sequence). CDR3 DNA sequence: TGCGCCAGCAGTGACCCCGGGGGGGTAAACACCGGGGAGCTGTTTTTT. Translated, it gives CASSDPGGVNTGELFF.

The V and J genes are TRBV5-6 and TRBJ2-5; maybe TRBD1 (6 bases). CDR1 and CDR2 (germline): SGHDT, YYEEEE. The CDR3 has 15 amino acids. Trimming took 1 base from V and 4 from J, leaving 14 bases between them. This CDR3 is CASSLRPGAGETQYF. Written as DNA, the CDR3 is TGTGCCAGCAGCTTGAGGCCAGGGGCCGGAGAGACCCAGTACTTC.

The chain links TRBV7-2 to TRBJ2-5; 11 bases are shared with TRBD2. The CDR3 has 16 residues. CDR1 and CDR2 (germline): SGHTA, FQGNSA. With 3 bases clipped from V and 4 bases from J, the junction kept 7 bases outside the gene matches. CDR3 DNA sequence: TGTGCCAGCAGCTTTGGCCTAGCGGGAGGTGGAGAGACCCAGTACTTC. It encodes CASSFGLAGGGETQYF.